Sequencing of this T cell receptor (beta chain) was carried out in a study of cytomegalovirus exposure and HLA in healthy donors. Regarding the study as a whole: Later on, an analysis tied 15,000 or so TCR beta sequences to HLA alleles at 0.05 false discovery rate. Usually a TCR sequence was rare, but some public TCRs were found in many donors. The sole available immune exposure information was CMV serostatus.

Comments on this clone: Its antigen is as yet unknown.

CDR3 length: 13 amino acids. V lost 3 bases and J 7 bases, leaving 9 bases between the germline ends. Germline CDR1 reads SGHVS; CDR2 reads FNYEAQ. It was healthy bone marrow donors who served as donors. Use of 60 Vbeta and 13 Jbeta primers characterized the PCR. The protocol was immunoSEQ multiplex PCR, while the TCRdb copy is restricted to in-frame clones and leaves out a portion. Of 85,000 to 100,000 clones listed, 65% to 80% are singletons. This TCR came from a human donor in good health. The sample taken for sequencing was PBMCs. The chain links TRBV7-6 to TRBJ2-2; maybe TRBD1 (5 bases). In nucleotides, the CDR3 is TGTGCCAGCAGCTTCAGGGTTTACGGGGAGCTGTTTTTT. Translated: CASSFRVYGELFF.